This TCR beta chain is drawn from a study of T cell responses to AZD1222 COVID-19 vaccine. Study findings and constraints: Within unmutated variant regions lay the reported targets of nearly half of spike-specific TCRs. At study baseline, merely six AZD1222 recipients were seropositive. Repertoires were collected only later (after the peak T cell response had occurred).

The protocol was immunoSEQ multiplex PCR, while the TCRdb copy is restricted to in-frame clones and leaves out a portion. The table has more than 110,000 clones, about 93% seen once. Comment on this clone: The antigen is not known.

With 5 bases removed from V and 0 bases from J, the gap between germline ends came to 18 bases. The CDR3 has 16 amino acids. Germline V lookup: CDR1 SQVTM, CDR2 ANQGSEA. This specimen consisted of peripheral blood, obtained on day 0 of AZD1222 vaccination. The chain is built from TRBV29-1 and TRBJ2-3; D unresolved. This clonotype originated in an adult in good health. The CDR3 is CSVNGRVGPSTDTQYF. CDR3 DNA sequence: TGCAGCGTTAACGGGCGTGTTGGCCCCAGCACAGATACGCAGTATTTT.